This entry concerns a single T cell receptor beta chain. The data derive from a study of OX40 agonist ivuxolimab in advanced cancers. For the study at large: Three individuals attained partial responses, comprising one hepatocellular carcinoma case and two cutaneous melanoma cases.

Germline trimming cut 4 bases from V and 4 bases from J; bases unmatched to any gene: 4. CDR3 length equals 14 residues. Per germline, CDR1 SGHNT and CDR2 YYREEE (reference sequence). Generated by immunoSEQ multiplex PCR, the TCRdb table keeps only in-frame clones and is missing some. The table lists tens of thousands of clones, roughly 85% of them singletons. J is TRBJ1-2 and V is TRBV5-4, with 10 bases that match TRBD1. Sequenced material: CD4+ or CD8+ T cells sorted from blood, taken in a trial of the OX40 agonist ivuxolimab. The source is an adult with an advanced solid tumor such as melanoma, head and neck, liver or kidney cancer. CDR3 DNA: TGTGCCAGCAGCGGGGACAGGGGCCTCTATGGCTACACCTTC. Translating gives CASSGDRGLYGYTF.